This TCR beta chain was recovered during a study of CD8 T cells in Susac syndrome. Reverse transcription used about 0.45 to 1 ug RNA and random hexamers. TCRdb fed the immunoSEQ multiplex PCR reads into MiXCR, producing one record per CDR3 protein. The sample has about 140,000 distinct CDR3 sequences, roughly 96% seen once. Trimming took 7 bases from V and 10 from J, leaving 22 bases between them. The CDR3 has 14 residues. Germline V gene data show CDR1 as MNHEY and CDR2 as SVGEGT. TEMRA cells were FACS-enriched, and CD8+ and CD4+ T cells were isolated negatively. The chain recombines TRBV6-2 or TRBV6-3 with TRBJ1-1; no definite D call. The sequence was obtained from a human donor with multiple sclerosis. Sequencing input: CD4+ T cells from PBMCs. The CDR3, as DNA: TGTGCCAGCAATTTGTGGTCTGGTCCCCCCGGAGCTTTCTTT. Translating gives CASNLWSGPPGAFF.